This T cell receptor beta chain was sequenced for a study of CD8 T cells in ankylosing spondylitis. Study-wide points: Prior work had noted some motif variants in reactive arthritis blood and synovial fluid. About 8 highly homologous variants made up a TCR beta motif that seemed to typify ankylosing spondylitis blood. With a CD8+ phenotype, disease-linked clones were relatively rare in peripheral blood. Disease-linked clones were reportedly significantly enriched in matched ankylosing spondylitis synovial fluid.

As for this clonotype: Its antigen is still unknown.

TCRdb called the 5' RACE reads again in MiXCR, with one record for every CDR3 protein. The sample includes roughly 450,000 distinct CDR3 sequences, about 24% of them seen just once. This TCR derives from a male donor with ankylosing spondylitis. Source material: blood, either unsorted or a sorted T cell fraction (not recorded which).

The CDR3 DNA follows: TGTGCCACCAGCTCACCCGGGACTAGGTCCTACAATGAGCAGTTCTTC. Encoded protein: CATSSPGTRSYNEQFF. J is TRBJ2-1 and V is TRBV15; 8 nucleotides match TRBD2. Germline CDR1 is LNHNV and CDR2 is YYDKDF (reference sequence). After removal of 5 bases from V and 1 base from J, the junction contained 7 bases not matched to a gene. The CDR3 extends over 16 amino acids.